This passage covers 4 T cell receptor beta chains from one sample sequenced in a study of vaccination effects on CD4 cells after COVID-19. Following an approximately eleven-day culture, CD4+ T cells were purified. Infection dated between March and December 2020, before the Alpha, Beta and Delta variants reached the United States. Two doses of BNT162b2 or mRNA-1273 vaccine were administered to participants. These TCRs' antigens remain unknown. Assay: immunoSEQ multiplex PCR; the TCRdb copy retains only in-frame clones and omits some. The sample includes about 50,000 clones, about 74% of them seen just once. The sample in question was CD4+ T cells from PBMCs cultured without peptide, obtained after COVID-19 vaccination. The receptors were sampled from a human donor who had a prior SARS-CoV-2 infection.

This clone has more than one count but fewer than ten. The rearrangement uses TRBV4-2 and TRBJ1-5; tentative D call: TRBD1 (5 bases). CDR1 LGHNA and CDR2 YNFKEQ come from the germline V gene. The CDR3 consists of 17 residues. The ends were cut back, 0 bases at V and 0 bases at J, with 12 bases in the middle. In DNA form, the CDR3 reads TGTGCCAGCAGCCAAGATTCAGGGTTGGCTAGCAATCAGCCCCAGCATTTT. Its translation is CASSQDSGLASNQPQHF.

This clone came up a few times. Relative to the germline gene, one junction end is altered; a read error may explain this. The J gene is TRBJ2-5, the V gene TRBV7-7; TRBD2 aligns across 11 bases. This CDR3 comprises 16 residues. Germline V gene sequence: CDR1 SSHAT, CDR2 FNYEAQ (reference sequence). The CDR3 protein is CASSASSGRAEETQYF. In DNA form, the CDR3 reads TGTGCTAGCAGTGCAAGTAGCGGGAGGGCCGAAGAGACCCAGTACTTC.

This chain links TRBV5-1 with TRBJ2-7; D is ambiguous. The CDR3 has 16 amino acids. From germline, CDR1 is SGHRS and CDR2 YFSETQ. V lost 4 bases, J lost 0 bases, and 17 bases lay in between. The CDR3 is CASSPGGSTSSYEQYF. CDR3 nucleotides: TGCGCCAGCAGCCCCGGTGGGTCTACGAGCTCCTACGAGCAGTACTTC.

This chain connects TRBV30 to TRBJ2-5; D perhaps matches TRBD2 (6 bases). V was trimmed by 5 bases and J by 1 base, leaving 11 bases between them. This CDR3 spans 13 amino acids. The germline gives CDR1 GTSNPN, CDR2 SVGIG (reference sequence). This CDR3 is CAWGPGAQETQYF. The CDR3 coding sequence is TGTGCCTGGGGGCCGGGAGCCCAAGAGACCCAGTACTTC.